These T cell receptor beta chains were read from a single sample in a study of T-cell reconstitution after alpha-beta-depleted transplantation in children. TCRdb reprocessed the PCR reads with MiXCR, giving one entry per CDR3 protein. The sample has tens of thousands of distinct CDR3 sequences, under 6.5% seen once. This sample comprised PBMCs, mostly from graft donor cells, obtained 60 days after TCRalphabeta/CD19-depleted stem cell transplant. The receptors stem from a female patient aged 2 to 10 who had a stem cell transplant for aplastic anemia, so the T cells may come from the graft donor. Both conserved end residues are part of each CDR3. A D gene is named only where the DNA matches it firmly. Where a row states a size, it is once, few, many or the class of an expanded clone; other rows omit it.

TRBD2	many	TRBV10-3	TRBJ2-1	TGTGCCATCAGAGGGCTAGCGGGAATGAATGAGCAGTTCTTC	CAIRGLAGMNEQFF
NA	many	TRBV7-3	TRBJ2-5	TGTGCCAGCAGCTCCTCAGCCGGGGAGACCCAGTACTTC	CASSSSAGETQYF
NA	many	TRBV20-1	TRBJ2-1	TGCAGTGCTAGAGGGGGACCGGTCTACAATGAGCAGTTCTTC	CSARGGPVYNEQFF
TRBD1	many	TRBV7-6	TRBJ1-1	TGTGCCAGCAGCTTAGGGGCAGGGGGCCTGAACACTGAAGCTTTCTTT	CASSLGAGGLNTEAFF
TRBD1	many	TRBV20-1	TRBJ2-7	TGCAGTGCTCGCGGTGGAGGGACAGGGGGCGTTGGTTCCTACGAGCAGTACTTC	CSARGGGTGGVGSYEQYF
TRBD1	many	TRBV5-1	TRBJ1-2	TGCGCCAGCAGCTTACAGGGGGCTAGTGGCTACACCTTC	CASSLQGASGYTF
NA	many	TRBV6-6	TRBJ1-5	TGTGCCAGCAGGGCCGGGATAACGATTGGGCCCCAGCATTTT	CASRAGITIGPQHF
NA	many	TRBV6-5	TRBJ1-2	TGTGCCTCCGCGGCCGGGCATTCTAACTATGGCTACACCTTC	CASAAGHSNYGYTF
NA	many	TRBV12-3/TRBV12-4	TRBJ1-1	TGTGCCAGCACCCCGCGGGGGGGGGGAGGATCTGCTGAAGCTTTCTTT	CASTPRGGGGSAEAFF
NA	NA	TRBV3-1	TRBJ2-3	TGTGCCAGCAGCACCCGCACAGATACGCAGTATTTT	CASSTRTDTQYF
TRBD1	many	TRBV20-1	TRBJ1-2	TGCAGTGCGAAGGACAGGAGTTATGGCTACACCTTC	CSAKDRSYGYTF
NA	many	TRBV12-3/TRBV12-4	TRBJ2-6	TGTGCCAGCAGTCTCAGGGATGGCAACGTCCTGACTTTC	CASSLRDGNVLTF
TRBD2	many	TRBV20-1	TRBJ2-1	TGCAGTGCTACAGCGGGAGTGCCCCATGAGCAGTTCTTC	CSATAGVPHEQFF
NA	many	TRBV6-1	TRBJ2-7	TGTGCCAGCAGTGAAGCCCAGCGGAGGGGCTACGAGCAGTACTTC	CASSEAQRRGYEQYF
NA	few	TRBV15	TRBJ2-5	TGTGCCACCAGCAGAGACCGGGACCGGCTGTCCCAGTACTTC	CATSRDRDRLSQYF
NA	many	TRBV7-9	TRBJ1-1	TGTGCCAGCAGCTTCAGCGTGAACACTGAAGCTTTCTTT	CASSFSVNTEAFF
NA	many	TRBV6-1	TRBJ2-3	TGTGCCAGCAGTGACTACACAGATACGCAGTATTTT	CASSDYTDTQYF
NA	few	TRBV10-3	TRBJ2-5	TGTGCCAGTCGACAGCAAGAGACCCAGTACTTC	CASRQQETQYF
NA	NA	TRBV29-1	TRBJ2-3	TGCAGCGTTGTTCAGATCACAGATACGCAGTATTTT	CSVVQITDTQYF
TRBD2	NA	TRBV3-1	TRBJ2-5	TGTGCCAGCAGCCAAGGGACTAGAGGCAGGACCCAGTACTTC	CASSQGTRGRTQYF
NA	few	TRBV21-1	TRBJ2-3	TGTGCCAGCAGCAAACCCCGTTTAGCGGGAGGTGAAGATACGCAGTATTTT	CASSKPRLAGGEDTQYF
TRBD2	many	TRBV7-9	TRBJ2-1	TGTGCCAGCAGCCCCGGGACTAGCGGGACTTATGAGCAGTTCTTC	CASSPGTSGTYEQFF
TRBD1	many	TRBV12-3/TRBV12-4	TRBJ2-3	TGTGCCAGCAACTTAGGGACAGGAGGTGGAATTAGCACAGATACGCAGTATTTT	CASNLGTGGGISTDTQYF
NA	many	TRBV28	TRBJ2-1	TGTGCCAGCAGGAGATACAATGAGCAGTTCTTC	CASRRYNEQFF
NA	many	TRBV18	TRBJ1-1	TGTGCCAGCTCATCAGACCTACAGGGAGAAGCTTTCTTT	CASSSDLQGEAFF
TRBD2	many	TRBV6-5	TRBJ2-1	TGTGCCAGCAGGCCCGGGACTAGCGGGAGTAATGAGCAGTTCTTC	CASRPGTSGSNEQFF
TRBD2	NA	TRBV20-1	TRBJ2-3	TGCAGTGCACTAGCGGGGGGGCACGCAGATACGCAGTATTTT	CSALAGGHADTQYF
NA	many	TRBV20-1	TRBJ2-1	TGCAGTGCCCACGCACTAGACTCCTACAATGAGCAGTTCTTC	CSAHALDSYNEQFF
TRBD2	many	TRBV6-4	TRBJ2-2	TGTGCCAGCAAGCGGGACTATTCCGCCGGGGAGCTGTTTTTT	CASKRDYSAGELFF
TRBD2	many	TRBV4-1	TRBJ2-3	TGCGCCAGCAGCCAAGAACCGGGACTACCAGGCCCAGATACGCAGTATTTT	CASSQEPGLPGPDTQYF
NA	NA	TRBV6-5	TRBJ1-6	TGTGCCAGCAGGGACCGTAATTCACCCCTCCACTTT	CASRDRNSPLHF
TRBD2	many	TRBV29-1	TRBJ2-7	TGCAGCGTTGTGTTGGGGGGGGTCCTACGCTACGAGCAGTACTTC	CSVVLGGVLRYEQYF
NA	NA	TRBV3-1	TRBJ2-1	TGTGCCAGCAGCCAAGACCGACACAATGAGCAGTTCTTC	CASSQDRHNEQFF
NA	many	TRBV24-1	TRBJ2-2	TGTGCCACCAAAGGTGCCGGGGAGCTGTTTTTT	CATKGAGELFF
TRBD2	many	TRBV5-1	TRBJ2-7	TGCGCCAGCAGCTTGGCGGGACTAGCGGGATACGAGCAGTACTTC	CASSLAGLAGYEQYF
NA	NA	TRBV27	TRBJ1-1	TGTGCCAGCAGTTTCGGGAGAACCCAGAACACTGAAGCTTTCTTT	CASSFGRTQNTEAFF
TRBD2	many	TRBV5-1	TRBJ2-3	TGCGCCAGCAGCTTGAGGACTAGCGGGACAGATACGCAGTATTTT	CASSLRTSGTDTQYF
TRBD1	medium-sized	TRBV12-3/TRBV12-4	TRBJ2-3	TGTGCCAGCAGTCTTACGGGACAGTCTAGCACAGATACGCAGTATTTT	CASSLTGQSSTDTQYF
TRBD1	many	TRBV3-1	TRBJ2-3	TGTGCCAGCAGCCAAGAATGGACAGGGCCCTCCGGTCAGTATTTT	CASSQEWTGPSGQYF
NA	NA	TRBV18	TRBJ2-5	TGTGCCAGCTCACCGATGGAAGAGACCCAGTACTTC	CASSPMEETQYF
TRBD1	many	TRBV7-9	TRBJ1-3	TGTGCCACCGGACAGGGGGGAAACACCATATATTTT	CATGQGGNTIYF
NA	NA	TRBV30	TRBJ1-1	TGTGCCTGGAGTGTACTTCGGCAAACTGAAGCTTTCTTT	CAWSVLRQTEAFF
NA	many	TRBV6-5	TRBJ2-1	TGTGCCAGCAGTTACACGGGATCCTACAATGAGCAGTTCTTC	CASSYTGSYNEQFF
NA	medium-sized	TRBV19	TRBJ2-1	TGTGCCAGTAGTCAGCGCGGGTCCTACAATGAGCAGTTCTTC	CASSQRGSYNEQFF
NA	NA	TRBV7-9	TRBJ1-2	TGTGCCAGCAGCGTATCAACAGGGCTAAACTATGGCTACACCTTC	CASSVSTGLNYGYTF
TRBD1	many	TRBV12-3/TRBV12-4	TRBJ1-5	TGTGCCAGCAGTCCAGGACAGGGGATATTGGGTCAGCCCCAGCATTTT	CASSPGQGILGQPQHF
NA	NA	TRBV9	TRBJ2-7	TGTGCCAGCAGCGTAGCCTCCAGTCCACGGGGGTTTACGGGCGAGCAGTACTTC	CASSVASSPRGFTGEQYF
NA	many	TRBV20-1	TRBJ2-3	TGCAGTGCTAGTCCAGGCTTGGTCTCAGATACGCAGTATTTT	CSASPGLVSDTQYF
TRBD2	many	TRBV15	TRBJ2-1	TGTGCCACCAGCAGAGCTAGCGGGGGGCACAATGAGCAGTTCTTC	CATSRASGGHNEQFF